This T cell receptor (beta chain) was profiled in a study of PD-L1 blockade in urothelial cancer. Looking at the study overall: The study started patients on atezolizumab at some point between 2013 and 2015, giving 1,200 mg intravenously every 3 weeks. Blood samples had a median of approximately 140,000 T cells, 80,000 to 85,000 unique TCRs, and clonality roughly 0.08.

Remarks on this clone: Its antigen is not identified.

Germline V gene lookup returns CDR1 SEHNR and CDR2 FQNEAQ (reference sequence). The CDR3 is made up of 14 amino acids. Trimming pared 0 bases from V and 5 bases from J, leaving 8 bases between. General study findings and limits: Durable-benefit cases showed more tumor-associated blood clone expansion at 3 weeks.

Into every PCR, synthetic TCR analog templates were spiked. TCRdb keeps only in-frame clones here, not all; method: immunoSEQ multiplex PCR. The data show approximately 100,000 clones, with over 75% seen just once and roughly 2.2% held by the top ten. The chain couples TRBV7-9 to TRBJ1-5; D ambiguous. The material was PBMCs, obtained around atezolizumab (anti-PD-L1) treatment. The TCR was taken from a man aged 45-65 years with urothelial cancer. The CDR3 DNA sequence: TGTGCCAGCAGCTTAGCGGCAGAGGATCAGCCCCAGCATTTT. Its translation is CASSLAAEDQPQHF.